This TCR beta chain was sequenced in a study of blood T cell repertoires in COVID-19. The germline V and J ends were trimmed by 2 bases and 4 bases, with 12 bases remaining between them. CDR1 and CDR2 (germline): SGHNT, YYREEE (reference sequence). This CDR3 contains 14 residues. Profiled with immunoSEQ multiplex PCR; TCRdb holds only in-frame clones, not every one. The sample includes about 370,000 clones, more than 80% of them seen just once. The chain has TRBV5-4 and TRBJ1-1; possible D gene TRBD1, 5 bases. The sequencing input was peripheral blood. This TCR derives from a woman aged 30 to 39 with COVID-19, enrolled during active disease. CDR3 protein: CASSLGVGGTEAFF. CDR3 nucleotides: TGTGCCAGCAGCTTAGGGGTGGGAGGCACTGAAGCTTTCTTT. Drawing the rest from reference TRBV5-4 and TRBJ1-1, the complete variable domain is ETGVTQSPTHLIKTRGQQVTLRCSSQSGHNTVSWYQQALGQGPQFIFQYYREEENGRGNFPPRFSGLQFPNYSSELNVNALELDDSALYLCASSLGVGGTEAFFGQGTRLTVV.